One and the same sample provided the 25 T cell receptor beta chains below, sequenced in a study of glioma-infiltrating T cells after dendritic cell vaccination listed by TCRdb under 2016. The library relied on the immunoSEQ multiplex PCR assay. Sourced from immuneACCESS, this table was stored by TCRdb with only in-frame sequences that have V and J called. A share of the clones is absent; for the studies checked, an unresolved V gene accounts for under half, and the remainder has no known explanation. Here the sample has 90,000 to 110,000 clones; 90% occur a single time. The ten largest clones capture over 2.5% of the sample. The time point label, as the study defines it: after dendritic cell vaccination, including at tumor progression/relapse. The specimen comprised blood, sampled after dendritic cell vaccination. The receptors here all came from a human donor with glioblastoma.

The rearrangement joins TRBV10-2 to TRBJ2-7, with 10 bases lining up with TRBD1. The CDR3 consists of 14 residues. V gave up 3 bases and J gave up 4 bases; unmatched junction bases: 3. Germline V gene data show CDR1 as WSHSY and CDR2 as SAAADI. The DNA of the CDR3 is TGCGCCAGCAGTGAAGACAGGGGGCATTACGAGCAGTACTTC. Its protein is CASSEDRGHYEQYF.

The V gene is TRBV5-4, the J gene TRBJ1-1; 8 nucleotides match TRBD1. The trim removed 0 bases at V and 4 bases at J, leaving 2 bases unmatched. The CDR3 spans 14 residues. Germline V gene data show CDR1 as SGHNT and CDR2 as YYREEE (reference sequence). DNA of the CDR3: TGTGCCAGCAGCTTGGACAGGGGGATCACTGAAGCTTTCTTT. This codes for CASSLDRGITEAFF. Based on the CDR3 plus reference TRBV5-4 and TRBJ1-1, the full variable domain is ETGVTQSPTHLIKTRGQQVTLRCSSQSGHNTVSWYQQALGQGPQFIFQYYREEENGRGNFPPRFSGLQFPNYSSELNVNALELDDSALYLCASSLDRGITEAFFGQGTRLTVV.

This chain joins TRBV6-6 and TRBJ2-7, with 9 positions matching TRBD1. V dropped 6 bases and J dropped 4; count of bases not matched to a gene: 7. The CDR3 is made up of 14 amino acids. Germline V gene lookup returns CDR1 MNHNY and CDR2 SVGAGI (reference sequence). The CDR3 DNA reads as TGTGCCAGCAGATCCGGACAGGGGACGTACGAGCAGTACTTC. Its protein is CASRSGQGTYEQYF.

V usage is TRBV5-4 and J usage is TRBJ2-5; 15 bases map to TRBD2. J lost 0 bases, V lost 4 bases, and 10 bases had no gene match. CDR1 is SGHNT and CDR2 is YYREEE in the germline V gene (reference sequence). This CDR3 is 19 amino acids long. CDR3 residues: CASSAGLAGGPYYQETQYF. CDR3 DNA sequence: TGTGCCAGCAGCGCCGGACTAGCGGGAGGGCCATATTACCAAGAGACCCAGTACTTC.

V gene TRBV5-1 combines with J gene TRBJ2-7, with TRBD2 matching over 10 bases. Germline CDR1 and CDR2: SGHRS and YFSETQ. The V gene end was trimmed by 4 bases and the J gene end by 2 bases; junction bases not matched to a gene: 3. The CDR3 runs to 14 residues. The CDR3 protein is CASSQREGPYEQYF. The DNA for the CDR3 is TGCGCCAGCAGCCAGCGGGAGGGCCCCTACGAGCAGTACTTC.

This clone was picked up one time. The gene calls are TRBV11-2 and TRBJ2-7; 7 nucleotides agree with TRBD1. The CDR3 consists of 17 residues. Trimming took 1 base from V and 2 from J; bases not matched to a gene: 11. Germline V gene sequence: CDR1 SGHAT, CDR2 FQNNGV. This CDR3 is CASSLASRGTVAYEQYF. The CDR3 DNA is TGTGCCAGCAGCTTAGCCTCGAGGGGGACAGTAGCCTACGAGCAGTACTTC.

In this sample, this clone turned up once. The V gene is TRBV4-1, the J gene TRBJ2-2, with 8 bases lining up with TRBD2. The CDR3 is made up of 14 amino acids. CDR1 and CDR2 from the germline V gene are MGHRA and YSYEKL. V shed 5 bases, J shed 1 base, and the junction held 0 bases outside the gene matches. The CDR3 DNA reads as TGCGCCAGCAGCGGGACTAGGAACACCGGGGAGCTGTTTTTT. Its translation: CASSGTRNTGELFF.

The chain combines TRBV2 with TRBJ2-5; no clear D gene. The V end lost 4 bases, the J end lost 4 bases, and 4 bases lay between the germline ends. Germline lookup yields CDR1 SNHLY and CDR2 FYNNEI. The CDR3 is 11 residues long. The CDR3 spells CASSAGETQYF. The DNA of the CDR3 is TGTGCCAGCAGTGCCGGAGAGACCCAGTACTTC.

This clone was picked up one time. The J gene is TRBJ1-5, the V gene TRBV6-1; 7 bases fit TRBD1. This CDR3 has 13 residues. With 10 bases clipped from V and 7 bases from J, the junction kept 10 bases outside the gene matches. Germline assignment: CDR1 MNHNS and CDR2 SASEGT. CDR3 nucleotide sequence: TGTGCCATCAGGGACAGCAATATACAGCCCCAGCATTTT. Its translation is CAIRDSNIQPQHF.

The J gene is TRBJ2-5, the V gene TRBV2; D ambiguous. CDR1 SNHLY and CDR2 FYNNEI come from the germline V gene. The CDR3 contains 14 residues. V shed 6 bases and J shed 2 bases, with 13 bases lying between them. The CDR3 region has the DNA TGTGCCAGCAGCCTCTCGAGAGGACAAGAGACCCAGTACTTC. This translates into CASSLSRGQETQYF.

V and J are TRBV10-3 and TRBJ1-2, with TRBD1 identical over 11 bases. This CDR3 comprises 15 residues. V gave up 4 bases and J gave up 3 bases; unmatched junction bases: 4. Germline V gene sequence: CDR1 ENHRY, CDR2 SYGVKD. The CDR3 DNA follows: TGTGCCATCAGTGCAGGACAGGGGGCAGACTATGGCTACACCTTC. It codes for CAISAGQGADYGYTF.

This rearrangement joins TRBV30 to TRBJ2-1; D might be TRBD2 (6 bases). Germline V lookup: CDR1 GTSNPN, CDR2 SVGIG (reference sequence). CDR3 size: 15 residues. V was cut by 3 bases and J by 4 bases, with 16 bases left in between. CDR3: CAWSRGREAYNEQFF. CDR3 DNA: TGTGCCTGGAGCCGTGGGCGGGAAGCATACAATGAGCAGTTCTTC.

This chain links TRBV30 with TRBJ1-5, with a weak D call TRBD1 (5 bases). V lost 0 bases and J lost 2, with 17 bases in between. The CDR3 sequence is 17 residues long. In germline, CDR1 is GTSNPN, CDR2 SVGIG (reference sequence). The CDR3, as DNA: TGTGCCTGGAGTGTGGGATCAGGGCACTATGGCAATCAGCCCCAGCATTTT. Amino acids: CAWSVGSGHYGNQPQHF. Full variable domain (outside the CDR3, taken from reference TRBV30 and TRBJ1-5): SQTIHQWPATLVQPVGSPLSLECTVEGTSNPNLYWYRQAAGRGLQLLFYSVGIGQISSEVPQNLSASRPQDRQFILSSKKLLLSDSGFYLCAWSVGSGHYGNQPQHFGDGTRLSIL.

The V gene is TRBV5-1, the J gene TRBJ1-1, with D uncertain. Trimming pared 2 bases from V and 1 base from J, leaving 6 bases between. Germline V lookup: CDR1 SGHRS, CDR2 YFSETQ. The CDR3 consists of 13 residues. CDR3 region: CASSFTANTEAFF. The CDR3 DNA follows: TGCGCCAGCAGCTTCACAGCGAACACTGAAGCTTTCTTT. Full variable domain (remainder filled in from reference TRBV5-1 and TRBJ1-1): KAGVTQTPRYLIKTRGQQVTLSCSPISGHRSVSWYQQTPGQGLQFLFEYFSETQRNKGNFPGRFSGRQFSNSRSEMNVSTLELGDSALYLCASSFTANTEAFFGQGTRLTVV.

This sequence joins TRBV7-9 and TRBJ2-7; TRBD1 matches at 11 bases. There are 14 residues in the CDR3. With V trimmed by 6 bases and J by 3 bases, 4 bases remained unmatched. Germline CDR1 SEHNR, CDR2 FQNEAQ (reference sequence). The CDR3 region has the DNA TGTGCCAGCAGTTCCGGGACAGGGGGCTACGAGCAGTACTTC. As protein: CASSSGTGGYEQYF.

This clone appeared once. The chain's CDR3 is CASSPGTSRETQYF. The CDR3, as DNA: TGCGCCAGCAGCCCCGGGACTAGCAGGGAGACCCAGTACTTC. The V and J genes are TRBV5-1 and TRBJ2-5, with TRBD2 identical over 9 bases. J gave up 5 bases and V 4 bases, and 6 bases lay outside the gene matches. This CDR3 spans 14 amino acids. Per germline, CDR1 SGHRS and CDR2 YFSETQ.

The chain uses TRBV30 and TRBJ2-5; 8 bases map to TRBD2. This CDR3 region has 15 residues. Germline values: CDR1 GTSNPN, CDR2 SVGIG (reference sequence). After removal of 0 bases from V and 6 bases from J, the junction contained 9 bases not matched to a gene. The CDR3 reads CAWSVGTRIAQTQYF. The CDR3 coding sequence is TGTGCCTGGAGTGTAGGGACTAGGATTGCGCAGACCCAGTACTTC.

This clone showed up just once. The chain couples TRBV9 to TRBJ1-6, with TRBD1 as a possible D gene (6 bases). The germline V gene has CDR1 SGDLS and CDR2 YYNGEE. This CDR3 spans 14 amino acids. V was pared by 6 bases and J by 12 bases, with 19 bases between. CDR3 amino acids: CASTPRGGDIPLHF. CDR3 DNA sequence: TGTGCCAGCACCCCTAGGGGGGGGGATATACCCCTCCACTTT.

This clone was detected once. The chain couples TRBV6-5 to TRBJ2-7; D remains unclear. Trimming stripped 7 bases from V and 2 bases from J, with 12 bases between. The length of the CDR3 is 13 residues. Germline-derived CDR1 and CDR2 are MNHEY and SVGAGI. The DNA for the CDR3 is TGTGCCAGCACCAACCTGCCAGCCTACGAGCAGTACTTC. It specifies CASTNLPAYEQYF.

The chain carries TRBV5-1 and TRBJ1-1; D not certain. Germline CDR1 and CDR2: SGHRS and YFSETQ. CDR3 length: 15 residues. Trimming pared 2 bases from V and 2 bases from J, leaving 13 bases between. The CDR3 nucleotides read TGCGCCAGCAGCTTAGCTGGAGAGGCAAACACTGAAGCTTTCTTT. Protein sequence: CASSLAGEANTEAFF.

The CDR3 here is CASSYDRGIYEQYF. The DNA for the CDR3 is TGTGCCAGCAGTTACGACAGGGGGATCTACGAGCAGTACTTC. This chain uses TRBV6-5 with TRBJ2-7; TRBD1 matches 9 bases. J lost 3 bases, V lost 2 bases, and 2 bases had no gene match. This CDR3 is 14 amino acids long. Germline CDR1 is MNHEY and CDR2 is SVGAGI.

The gene calls are TRBV19 and TRBJ1-5, with D hard to call. V was pared by 7 bases and J by 0 bases, with 7 bases between. The CDR3 extends over 13 amino acids. From germline, CDR1 is LNHDA and CDR2 SQIVND (reference sequence). The CDR3 DNA follows: TGTGCCAGTAATGGAGTTAGCAATCAGCCCCAGCATTTT. It specifies CASNGVSNQPQHF.

This chain connects TRBV19 to TRBJ1-2; 10 bases fit TRBD1. The CDR3 sequence is 12 residues long. V shed 5 bases, J shed 13 bases, and the junction held 7 bases outside the gene matches. From germline, CDR1 is LNHDA and CDR2 SQIVND (reference sequence). CDR3 region: CASSPGQGRGTF. CDR3 DNA sequence: TGTGCCAGTAGTCCGGGACAGGGGAGGGGCACCTTC.

The chain combines TRBV27 with TRBJ2-7, with 9 bases identical to TRBD1. Germline V gives CDR1 MNHEY, CDR2 SMNVEV (reference sequence). The CDR3 has 14 residues. The trim removed 5 bases at V and 0 bases at J, leaving 2 bases unmatched. The CDR3 coding sequence is TGTGCCAGCAGTCTGGGACAGGGCTCCTACGAGCAGTACTTC. Its protein is CASSLGQGSYEQYF.

This chain links TRBV2 with TRBJ2-5; D is unclear. The CDR3 has 15 residues. Trimming removed 6 bases from V and 7 bases from J, with 21 bases in between. CDR1 is SNHLY, CDR2 FYNNEI, per germline. The CDR3 reads CASSATVNLGGTQYF. The CDR3 nucleotides read TGTGCCAGCAGCGCGACGGTAAACCTAGGCGGGACCCAGTACTTC.